This T cell receptor beta chain was captured by sequencing in a study of T cell responses to AZD1222 COVID-19 vaccine. The repertoire was sequenced with immunoSEQ multiplex PCR; TCRdb's copy has only in-frame clones and lacks some. This sample has 140,000 to 150,000 clones, with 75% to 90% found just once. On this clone itself: The target antigen is unknown.

Whole-study findings and limits: Repertoire samples came only from after the peak T cell response. At baseline, just a handful of AZD1222 recipients tested seropositive. Mostly white British, mostly female donors; authors suggested clonal diversity may be underestimated.

This CDR3 spans 13 amino acids. V gave up 0 bases and J gave up 9 bases, with 10 bases separating them. The germline gives CDR1 SGDLS, CDR2 YYNGEE. This sample comprised peripheral blood, obtained on day 0 of AZD1222 vaccination. The receptor was derived from an adult in good health. The V call is TRBV9, the J call TRBJ2-1; D call uncertain. The CDR3 reads CASSVDGESEQFF. Here the CDR3 DNA reads TGTGCCAGCAGCGTAGATGGCGAAAGTGAGCAGTTCTTC.